The clone carrying this T cell receptor (beta chain) was observed many times. Molecular barcoding with unique molecular identifiers was used for the TCRbeta library. Each CDR3 protein gets one entry after TCRdb re-called the PCR reads with MiXCR. The data contain 350,000 to 450,000 distinct CDR3 sequences, just over 20% of them seen just once; the ten biggest clones take up 3.8%. The data originate from a study of T-cell reconstitution after alpha-beta-depleted transplantation in children. V dropped 7 bases and J dropped 8; count of bases not matched to a gene: 7. The CDR3 sequence is 13 residues long. The V gene's germline CDR1 is KGHDR and CDR2 SFDVKD.

The sequencing here drew on PBMCs from the stem cell graft donor, taken from the stem cell graft. The origin of this receptor is a human donor who donated a stem cell graft to a child with acute myeloid leukemia. This chain connects TRBV24-1 to TRBJ2-1; 7 bases line up with TRBD1. The CDR3: CATSRGGWDEQFF. In nucleotides, the CDR3 is TGTGCCACCAGCCGAGGGGGCTGGGATGAGCAGTTCTTC.